One and the same sample provided the 2 T cell receptor beta chains below, sequenced in a study of CD8+ T cells in alopecia areata. RNA extraction and reverse transcription yielded cDNA as sequencing template. Data came from immunoSEQ multiplex PCR; TCRdb stores just in-frame clones and leaves some out. This sample yields 250,000 to 300,000 clones, of which roughly 60% are seen a single time; more than 1.5% belongs to the top ten. The treatment is: oral pan-JAK inhibitor, 5-10 mg twice daily. Sequencing was performed on CD4+ T cells sorted from blood, taken at week 24, from a patient treated with tofacitinib. These receptors all stem from a human donor with alopecia areata.

The chain carries TRBV29-1 and TRBJ2-4; D ambiguous. The germline V gene encodes CDR1 SQVTM and CDR2 ANQGSEA. CDR3 length: 14 amino acids. The germline V and J ends were trimmed by 1 base and 3 bases, with 10 bases remaining between them. In DNA form, the CDR3 reads TGCAGCGTTGAAGGGGCCACCGTCAAAAACATTCAGTACTTC. Protein sequence: CSVEGATVKNIQYF.

This chain joins TRBV29-1 and TRBJ2-5, with 11 bases fitting TRBD1. Germline loops: CDR1 SQVTM, CDR2 ANQGSEA. V lost 4 bases and J lost 5; bases outside the gene matches: 3. The CDR3 totals 13 residues. CDR3 nucleotide sequence: TGCAGCGTTGTTGGGACAGGGGGGGAGACCCAGTACTTC. Encoded protein: CSVVGTGGETQYF.